This entry concerns a single TCR beta chain. Its target antigen remains unknown. Nothing much larger sits one base from this clone, and base qualities are not available. From the cysteine up to the phenylalanine, the CDR3 has a length of 13 residues. Solely the CDR3 DNA is kept, with 39 bases framed from the first base. Looking up the germline V gene yields CDR1 MRHNA and CDR2 SNTAGT. V was cut back by 2 bases and J by 7 bases, leaving a gap of 6 bases between them. The cohort was made up of several hundred healthy bone marrow donors. Cohort members were all nominally healthy when sampled, although unrecorded immune exposures were likely present. The donor was CMV seronegative and belonged to the group of over 350 seronegative cohort members. Every donor gave a peripheral blood sample, and the peripheral blood mononuclear cells from that sample were used for TCR beta sequencing. Genomic DNA was extracted from the blood cell samples with the Qiagen DNeasy Blood Extraction Kit.

The data are from a study of cytomegalovirus exposure and HLA in healthy donors (dated by TCRdb to the late 2010s). Background on the whole study: An earlier analysis of 587 of the donors reported 250 to 350 Gb of sequence data and around 120 million unique TCR beta sequences from about 179 million T cells. An early release covering 550 to 700 HLA-typed donors comprised around 300 gigabases of sequencing data and tens of millions of unique TCR sequences. Of the roughly 390 genotyped donors, roughly 80% fell in the genetic ancestry cluster associated with self-reported Caucasian donors. The study aimed to test whether cataloging public T cell receptors could reveal signatures of past pathogen exposure. The study profiled the T cell repertoires of some 610 subjects by immunosequencing and related them to cytomegalovirus serostatus. Along with the roughly 700-subject first cohort, a separate validation cohort of over a hundred different subjects was used. To predict cytomegalovirus infection status, the study brought together high-throughput TCR immunosequencing, statistical association of individual TCRs with disease status, and machine learning. To study patterns of TCR occurrence, a later analysis re-analyzed previously published TCR beta repertoires from 550 to 800 donors and added high-resolution HLA genotyping. In the later analysis, no new phenotypic data were used to find candidate immune exposures; instead, reliance was placed on TCR beta sequences and their occurrence across donors. In an earlier analysis of over 550 of the donors, high-throughput TCR beta sequencing was used to judge whether each TCR beta V gene segment behaved as functional or pseudogenic. Donor age, sex, ethnicity and CMV serostatus were compiled alongside the repertoire data. Genome-wide SNP genotypes for about 60% of the roughly 700 donors were used in a later genetic analysis, which treated that subset as a discovery cohort. Every repertoire in the discovery cohort had been generated on one and the same sequencing platform. HLA typing covered class I and class II loci at four-digit resolution. The number of donors typed differed by locus, with about 629-640 for A, B, C, DRB1 and DQB1, about 500 for DQA1, approximately 570 for DPA1, and approximately 470 for DPB1. A handful of DR-DQ haplotypes were handled as single units for association and clustering because linkage in the cohort was strong. On average, approximately 250,000 unique TCR beta nucleotide sequences were sequenced per donor among a few hundred genotyped donors of the cohort, with approximately 18% of those sequences being non-productive.

Results the study describes overall, beyond this receptor: Only TCR beta chains were sequenced in this cohort, and the absence of alpha or paired-chain data limited detectable features. Sequencing depth was assumed to be roughly uniform across donors in the presence/absence analyses, though that assumption may not hold. Because counts were too low, roughly 18 rarely observed V segments, including chromosome 9 orphons, were left out of the earlier analysis of 587 of the donors. Linkage disequilibrium might explain the correlated functional status among segregating V segments, but an unknown experimental factor could not be excluded. A further reported finding was that TCR beta sequences accurately predicted the HLA-A and HLA-B alleles for most subjects in the first cohort. Some IMGT-functional V segments, including TRBV6-2 and TRBV6-3, could not be distinguished by the 87-base-pair reads and were therefore excluded. The authors suggested that the approach could potentially be generalized to other disease states and immunological phenotypes. The classifier was reported to diagnose cytomegalovirus status with high specificity and sensitivity in both the original and validation cohorts. Specific HLA alleles were associated with around 18,000 TCR beta sequences at a false discovery rate of 0.05 in a later analysis. In the study, some 160 TCR beta chains were listed as associated with cytomegalovirus. Compared with the roughly 670-donor mean, donors in an Asian-associated ancestry cluster had fewer N-insertions in productive TCRs, according to a later genetic analysis. In an earlier analysis of fewer than 750 of the donors, most TCR beta V segments were observed in productive rearrangements about 90% or about 30% of the time, broadly matching IMGT annotations. The only immune exposure information available for the cohort was CMV serostatus. A cluster of highly shared sequence variants was judged likely to represent a technical artifact of the sequencing pipeline. In a later genetic analysis, a missense DCLRE1C variant was associated with V-gene and J-gene trimming of TCR beta chains, and the association was replicated in an independent cohort. According to a later analysis, most CMV-associated TCR beta chains appeared to be HLA-restricted, and the HLA associations seemed to be driven largely by CMV exposure. In a later analysis, HLA-associated TCR beta chains were found to be more clonally expanded and to have lower generation probabilities than equally common non-associated chains. HLA typing was unavailable for some donors at each locus, so association tests used only the typed subset. When HLA alleles, especially DR and DQ, strongly co-occurred, attributing TCR associations to individual alleles was difficult. A later analysis found that TCR association rates varied across HLA loci, with DRB1 alleles showing the most associated TCRs and HLA-C alleles the fewest. According to a later analysis, parvovirus B19, influenza, CMV and Epstein-Barr virus appeared linked to several top co-occurrence clusters. Three of the identified cytomegalovirus-associated TCR beta chains were confirmed in vitro to be specific for cytomegalovirus antigens. Most TCR sequences were seen in very few donors, while some public TCRs were found in many individuals.

Library preparation was by the immunoSEQ multiplex PCR assay. A mixture of 60 forward primers for TCR Vbeta segments and 13 reverse primers for TCR Jbeta segments was used in the multiplex PCR. The CDR3 region of rearranged TCR beta genes was amplified from genomic DNA by a multiplex PCR assay. Amplified TCR beta libraries were sequenced as 87-base-pair reads on the Illumina HiSeq System. The original methods were these. Across the 700 or so repertoires, a later analysis counted 60 million to 90 million unique TCR beta chains, about 10 million of which were shared by at least two donors. Raw reads were error-corrected and collapsed into unique sequences with a nearest-neighbor algorithm that merged closely related sequences to remove PCR and sequencing errors. To assign V, D and J gene segments, CDR3 sequences were aligned to IMGT reference sequences. For a sequence to be retained, at least a six-nucleotide match to both a V gene segment and a J gene segment was required. Rearrangements were called productive when the CDR3 lacked stop codons and stayed in frame with V and J; all others were non-productive. Following IMGT convention, CDR3 was defined as the stretch from the second conserved V-encoded cysteine up to the conserved J-encoded phenylalanine. The earlier analysis of 587 of the donors excluded sequences that lacked an unambiguous match to a single V gene segment. An earlier analysis of some 610 of the donors called V segments functional above 56.7% productive rearrangements and segregating when the between-donor standard deviation exceeded 5%. A statistical classification framework was built to diagnose cytomegalovirus status from the catalog of TCR beta chain sequences. In a later analysis, V and J genes were assigned by comparing TCR nucleotide sequences against IMGT/GENE-DB human TR gene sequences. A later analysis assigned CDR3 sequences and most-parsimonious VDJ recombination scenarios with the TCRdist pipeline. In a later analysis, each TCR beta chain was defined by its CDR3 amino acid sequence together with its V-gene family, and reads lacking a unique V-gene family were excluded. To address suspected cross-contamination and a sequencing artifact, a later analysis removed approximately 600 highly shared, low-generation-probability nucleotide sequences. In a later analysis, a clonal expansion index was calculated for each public chain from normalized within-repertoire ranks of inferred template counts. A later analysis computed generation probabilities with a VDJ recombination model fitted to out-of-frame rearrangements, and checked the results against IGoR. In a later analysis, hypergeometric tests were used to score TCR-TCR, TCR-HLA and TCR-CMV co-occurrence, with a repertoire-size bias correction applied to TCR pairs. In a later analysis, false discovery rates were estimated by permuting HLA or CMV assignments 20 times. In a later analysis, co-occurring TCRs were grouped with DBSCAN, and TCRdist sequence similarity was added when clustering was performed within HLA-allele-positive subsets. For co-occurrence clustering, repertoires with fewer than 30,000 or more than 120,000 public chains were excluded, along with roughly five repertoires with anomalous nucleotide sharing. TCRdb took over this immuneACCESS table, retaining in-frame rearrangements with V and J assigned. Such tables are incomplete; in checked studies, under half of the missing clones stem from an unresolved V gene, and the remainder is unexplained. V, J and clone size are taken as reported in that table, and D and trimming were inferred from the DNA itself. This sample is represented by approximately 150,000 clones; about three fifths of them were singletons. Clones ranked in the top ten supply around 1.9% of the sample.

This chain joins TRBV6-4 to TRBJ1-6; the D gene lacks a confident call. The sequence came from a male donor in good health and CMV-seronegative. Input material: PBMCs. The CDR3: CASSDVENSPLHF. The DNA sequence is as follows: TGTGCCAGCAGTGACGTGGAGAATTCACCCCTCCACTTT.